The 23 T cell receptor beta chains reported below all come from one sample, sequenced in a study of identifying expanded T cells in peripheral blood. Only in-frame clones appear in the TCRdb table, and some are missing; sequencing was by immunoSEQ multiplex PCR. Of 75,000 to 95,000 clones listed, 80% to 90% are singletons. Source material: blood. The receptors come from a person aged 18 to 75 in good health.

The genes are TRBV30 and TRBJ2-6; no firm D call. Germline CDR1 is GTSNPN and CDR2 is SVGIG (reference sequence). The CDR3 extends over 14 amino acids. Deletions cut 2 bases from V and 2 bases from J, with 7 bases between. The DNA of the CDR3 is TGTGCCTGGAGTAGTAGGGCTGGGGCCAACGTCCTGACTTTC. It specifies CAWSSRAGANVLTF.

The chain is built from TRBV7-2 and TRBJ1-4; D remains ambiguous. Trimming shortened V by 2 bases and J by 5 bases, and 9 bases separated the two germline ends. The V gene's germline CDR1 is SGHTA and CDR2 FQGNSA. The CDR3 loop spans 14 amino acids. The CDR3 DNA follows: TGTGCCAGCAGCTTAATGGGATGGAATGAAAAACTGTTTTTT. Residues: CASSLMGWNEKLFF.

The chain uses TRBV11-3 and TRBJ2-7; the D is unclear. The germline V and J ends were trimmed by 1 base and 6 bases, with 10 bases remaining between them. The CDR3 runs to 13 residues. Germline CDR1 reads SGHNT; CDR2 reads YENEEA. The CDR3 DNA follows: TGTGCCAGCAGCTTAGGTTCTCGACTCGAGCAGTACTTC. Amino acid sequence: CASSLGSRLEQYF.

V is TRBV7-9 and J is TRBJ1-2; perhaps TRBD1 as D (5 bases). The CDR3 length is 16 residues. Trimming took 0 bases from V and 5 from J, leaving 16 bases between them. CDR1 is SEHNR and CDR2 is FQNEAQ in the germline V gene (reference sequence). CDR3: CASSLAPNGDSYGYTF. Written as DNA, the CDR3 is TGTGCCAGCAGCTTAGCCCCGAACGGGGACTCTTATGGCTACACCTTC.

The V and J genes are TRBV7-8 and TRBJ2-5; tentative D call: TRBD2 (5 bases). The V and J ends lost 1 base and 5 bases respectively, with 17 bases between them. In germline, CDR1 is SGHVS, CDR2 FQNEAQ. The CDR3 covers 16 residues. In DNA, the CDR3 is TGTGCCAGCAGCTTAGATTGGGGAGAGGAGTCGGAGACCCAGTACTTC. It is translated as CASSLDWGEESETQYF.

The rearrangement uses TRBV2 and TRBJ2-1; TRBD1 aligns across 10 bases. V trimming: 3 bases; J trimming: 4 bases; junction bases outside the gene matches: 3. The CDR3 is made up of 15 amino acids. Germline assignment: CDR1 SNHLY and CDR2 FYNNEI. The CDR3: CASSDRDRGYNEQFF. CDR3 DNA sequence: TGTGCCAGCAGTGACCGGGACAGGGGATACAATGAGCAGTTCTTC.

This chain links TRBV5-4 with TRBJ1-2, with 9 bases aligning to TRBD1. With V trimmed by 0 bases and J by 5 bases, 5 bases remained unmatched. The V gene's germline CDR1 is SGHNT and CDR2 YYREEE (reference sequence). The CDR3 totals 15 residues. The CDR3 DNA reads TGTGCCAGCAGCTTGGTACAGGGGGCTGGGTATGGCTACACCTTC. Translation: CASSLVQGAGYGYTF. Full variable domain (missing parts from reference TRBV5-4 and TRBJ1-2): ETGVTQSPTHLIKTRGQQVTLRCSSQSGHNTVSWYQQALGQGPQFIFQYYREEENGRGNFPPRFSGLQFPNYSSELNVNALELDDSALYLCASSLVQGAGYGYTFGSGTRLTVV.

The chain recombines TRBV5-4 with TRBJ2-1, with 7 positions matching TRBD1. CDR1 and CDR2 from the germline V gene are SGHNT and YYREEE (reference sequence). The CDR3 loop spans 12 amino acids. V lost 0 bases to trimming and J lost 14 bases; unmatched junction nucleotides: 5. In nucleotides, the CDR3 is TGTGCCAGCAGCTTGGTGGGACAGCGTAAGTTCTTC. Its translation: CASSLVGQRKFF.

The chain combines TRBV15 with TRBJ2-1; 10 nucleotides agree with TRBD2. V trimming: 0 bases; J trimming: 6 bases; junction bases outside the gene matches: 8. The germline V gene encodes CDR1 LNHNV and CDR2 YYDKDF (reference sequence). This CDR3 has 17 amino acids. The CDR3 DNA follows: TGTGCCACCAGCAGAGATTTGTCTAGCGGGGGATTCAATGAGCAGTTCTTC. This translates into CATSRDLSSGGFNEQFF.

The genes are TRBV30 and TRBJ1-2; D is perhaps TRBD1 (5 bases). This CDR3 comprises 13 residues. CDR1 is GTSNPN, CDR2 SVGIG, per germline (reference sequence). Between the trimmed V and J ends, which lost 0 bases and 5 bases, there was a span of 10 bases. The CDR3, as DNA: TGTGCCTGGAGTGTATACAGGAATTATGGCTACACCTTC. Protein sequence: CAWSVYRNYGYTF.

The chain has TRBV11-2 and TRBJ2-7; 7 bases are a match to TRBD1. Per the germline V gene, CDR1 is SGHAT and CDR2 is FQNNGV. Trimming took 6 bases from V and 2 from J; bases not matched to a gene: 10. The CDR3 runs to 15 residues. The CDR3 loop reads CASRTTRGLPYEQYF. Written as DNA, the CDR3 is TGTGCCAGCAGGACAACTAGGGGGCTCCCCTACGAGCAGTACTTC.

The chain uses TRBV20-1 and TRBJ2-7; D gene unclear. Germline CDR1 is DFQATT and CDR2 is SNEGSKA (reference sequence). The CDR3 is 11 amino acids. V shed 5 bases and J shed 5 bases, with 10 bases lying between them. Written as DNA, the CDR3 is TGCAGTGCTGTATTTGCCCACGAGCAGTACTTC. It yields the protein CSAVFAHEQYF.

V and J are TRBV6-1 and TRBJ2-7, with D possibly being TRBD1 (6 bases). V was trimmed by 7 bases and J by 6 bases, leaving 10 bases between them. Germline V lookup: CDR1 MNHNS, CDR2 SASEGT. There are 11 residues in the CDR3. The CDR3 sequence is CASIWTVEQYF. The CDR3 DNA sequence: TGTGCCAGCATCTGGACAGTCGAGCAGTACTTC.

This chain joins TRBV9 and TRBJ2-7, with 9 bases identical to TRBD1. Germline CDR1 is SGDLS and CDR2 is YYNGEE. V shed 0 bases, J shed 2 bases, and the junction held 12 bases outside the gene matches. CDR3 size: 18 residues. The CDR3, as DNA: TGTGCCAGCAGCGTAGCGCCACAGGGGGCTTCCGTAACCTACGAGCAGTACTTC. This sequence encodes CASSVAPQGASVTYEQYF.

The chain recombines TRBV18 with TRBJ1-3, with D maybe TRBD1 (5 bases). The germline V and J ends were trimmed by 5 bases and 7 bases, with 18 bases remaining between them. Germline CDR1 reads KGHSH; CDR2 reads LQKENI. The CDR3 extends over 15 amino acids. CDR3 sequence reads: CASSSVTVVGNTIYF. CDR3 sequence (DNA): TGTGCCAGCTCATCAGTGACAGTAGTTGGGAACACCATATATTTT.

The V call is TRBV14, the J call TRBJ1-1; 11 nucleotides align to TRBD1. After removal of 5 bases from V and 3 bases from J, the junction contained 5 bases not matched to a gene. From germline, CDR1 is SGHDN and CDR2 FVKESK. The CDR3 has 15 residues. The CDR3 region has the DNA TGTGCCAGCAGCACAGGGACAGGGGGACACACTGAAGCTTTCTTT. Amino acid sequence: CASSTGTGGHTEAFF.

V is TRBV2 and J is TRBJ1-4; TRBD1 matches 8 bases. CDR1 and CDR2 (germline): SNHLY, FYNNEI. This CDR3 spans 14 amino acids. Unmatched junction bases numbered 7, after V lost 5 bases and J lost 8 bases. DNA for the CDR3: TGTGCCAGCAGTTTGGACAGGGCCGGGGAAAAACTGTTTTTT. It is translated as CASSLDRAGEKLFF.

The CDR3, as DNA: TGTGCCAGCAGCCAATCGACAGGGAACACTGAAGCTTTCTTT. Its translation is CASSQSTGNTEAFF. The V call is TRBV11-2, the J call TRBJ1-1, with D perhaps matching TRBD1 (6 bases). The ends were cut back, 5 bases at V and 1 base at J, with 11 bases in the middle. The CDR3 totals 14 residues. The germline V gene encodes CDR1 SGHAT and CDR2 FQNNGV. Full variable domain (missing parts from reference TRBV11-2 and TRBJ1-1): EAGVAQSPRYKIIEKRQSVAFWCNPISGHATLYWYQQILGQGPKLLIQFQNNGVVDDSQLPKDRFSAERLKGVDSTLKIQPAKLEDSAVYLCASSQSTGNTEAFFGQGTRLTVV.

The rearrangement links TRBV7-3 to TRBJ2-7, with 7 bases matching TRBD1. The CDR3 extends over 15 amino acids. The V gene end was trimmed by 5 bases and the J gene end by 2 bases; junction bases not matched to a gene: 9. Germline V gene data show CDR1 as SGHTA and CDR2 as FQGTGA. The CDR3 sequence is CASSLQPGTAYEQYF. The CDR3 DNA follows: TGTGCCAGCAGCCTACAACCCGGGACAGCCTACGAGCAGTACTTC.

This chain connects TRBV7-2 to TRBJ1-1, with 8 bases aligning to TRBD1. The CDR3 runs 14 residues. The ends lost 5 bases at V and 4 bases at J; junction bases unmatched: 6. Germline V CDR1 and CDR2: SGHTA, FQGNSA. The CDR3 region is CASSLGQGTTEAFF. CDR3 coding DNA: TGTGCCAGCAGCCTCGGACAGGGAACCACTGAAGCTTTCTTT.

The V and J genes are TRBV5-1 and TRBJ2-1; 8 bases align to TRBD1. Germline CDR1 reads SGHRS; CDR2 reads YFSETQ. The CDR3 spans 14 residues. Trimming at V came to 5 bases and at J to 7 bases, leaving 8 bases not matched to a gene. CDR3: CASSPGTGRNEQFF. The CDR3 bases are TGCGCCAGCAGTCCCGGGACAGGTCGAAATGAGCAGTTCTTC.

A few counts support this clone. The rearrangement links TRBV7-6 to TRBJ1-4; 8 bases are shared with TRBD1. This CDR3 is 20 amino acids long. Germline trimming cut 5 bases from V and 0 bases from J; bases unmatched to any gene: 17. CDR1 and CDR2 (germline): SGHVS, FNYEAQ. The CDR3 region has the DNA TGTGCCAGCAGCCTTCGACAGGGGAGAGTGTCGGGATCAACTAATGAAAAACTGTTTTTT. Amino acid sequence: CASSLRQGRVSGSTNEKLFF.

V and J are TRBV4-1 and TRBJ1-4, with D tentatively TRBD1 (6 bases). The germline CDR1 and CDR2 sequences are MGHRA and YSYEKL. The CDR3 totals 15 residues. Trimming removed 3 bases at V and 0 bases at J, with 8 bases between. In nucleotides, the CDR3 is TGCGCCAGCAGCCAGGACAGTGCAACTAATGAAAAACTGTTTTTT. Its translation is CASSQDSATNEKLFF.